The present T cell receptor beta chain was sequenced within a study of shared clonotypes between healthy human individuals. Study-wide results and limits: Several donors showed sharing of about 5.5% of naive CD4 clonotypes. Some clonotypes were shared by all four sorted-subset donors, while others were not shared. The non-shared ones had lower generation probabilities than the shared ones. Researchers sampled blood only, noting tissue repertoires likely differ.

About this clone: What it binds is not known.

The V gene lost 7 bases and the J gene lost 5 bases, with 15 bases spanning the gap. The CDR3 covers 14 residues. Germline assignment: CDR1 MDHEN and CDR2 SYDVKM. The assay was carried out at the deep level. Assay used: immunoSEQ multiplex PCR; TCRdb lists only in-frame clones, some missing. This table holds some 2.4 million clones, roughly 93% found once. Sequencing was done on a sample of naive CD4+ T cells from PBMCs. The subset: CD45RA+ positively selected. The gene calls are TRBV28 and TRBJ1-5, with a tentative D call TRBD1 (5 bases). The TCR sequence derives from a man between 18 and 35 years old in good health. Some clones in this sample may be carry-over from other donors' samples. The CDR3 here is CASIPSGGYQPQHF. The CDR3 DNA sequence: TGTGCCAGCATTCCTAGTGGGGGGTATCAGCCCCAGCATTTT.